This is a list of T cell receptor beta chains from one sample in a study of blood T cell repertoires in COVID-19. Data came from immunoSEQ multiplex PCR; TCRdb stores just in-frame clones and leaves some out. The data hold roughly 140,000 clones, with around 80% observed a single time. The specimen was peripheral blood. Receptors originate from a man aged 60-69 years with acute or convalescent COVID-19. CDR3s include the opening cysteine and the closing phenylalanine or tryptophan. D genes are given only for firm matches. The size field is filled for only some rows; it gives once, few, many or a size class.

CASSPVAGPYEQYF	TGTGCCAGCAGTCCGGTAGCCGGTCCCTACGAGCAGTACTTC	NA	NA	TRBV6-5	TRBJ2-7
CASSLGLAGLKNIQYF	TGTGCCAGCAGCTTAGGACTAGCGGGACTCAAAAACATTCAGTACTTC	NA	TRBD2	TRBV11-3	TRBJ2-4
CASSLVTGVANYGYTF	TGCGCCAGCAGCTTAGTGACGGGGGTGGCTAACTATGGCTACACCTTC	NA	NA	TRBV5-1	TRBJ1-2
CASTPGQGTNIQYF	TGTGCCAGTACTCCGGGACAGGGGACAAACATTCAGTACTTC	NA	TRBD1	TRBV19	TRBJ2-4
CSASPPTSGGDFQYF	TGCAGTGCTAGTCCCCCGACTAGCGGGGGTGACTTCCAGTATTTT	once	TRBD2	TRBV20-1	TRBJ2-3
CASSSRPITTNEKLFF	TGTGCCAGCAGCTCTAGGCCGATAACAACTAATGAAAAACTGTTTTTT	NA	NA	TRBV7-2	TRBJ1-4
CASSSILLSGELFF	TGTGCCAGTAGTAGTATACTCCTATCCGGGGAGCTGTTTTTT	NA	NA	TRBV19	TRBJ2-2
CASSTTGPKHF	TGTGCCAGCAGTACGACAGGGCCGAAGCATTTT	once	TRBD1	TRBV6-5	TRBJ1-5
CASSSEYRVTEAFF	TGTGCCAGCAGTTCCGAATACAGGGTAACTGAAGCTTTCTTT	NA	NA	TRBV28	TRBJ1-1
CASSTIRDRASGNTIYF	TGTGCCAGTAGTACTATCCGGGACAGAGCCTCTGGAAACACCATATATTTT	NA	TRBD1	TRBV19	TRBJ1-3
CASSQDAAGPYEQYF	TGCGCCAGCAGCCAAGATGCTGCGGGACCCTACGAGCAGTACTTC	few	NA	TRBV4-1	TRBJ2-7
CASSVGTGDYGYTF	TGTGCCAGCAGCGTGGGGACAGGAGACTATGGCTACACCTTC	few	TRBD1	TRBV9	TRBJ1-2
CASSPRRLAGEGEQFF	TGTGCCAGCTCACCACGACGACTAGCGGGAGAAGGAGAGCAGTTCTTC	NA	TRBD2	TRBV18	TRBJ2-1
CASSSGQGDGTEAFF	TGCGCCAGCAGCTCGGGACAGGGTGATGGCACTGAAGCTTTCTTT	NA	TRBD1	TRBV5-1	TRBJ1-1
CASSQDFGRLRYTGELFF	TGTGCCAGCAGCCAAGACTTTGGGAGGTTGCGGTACACCGGGGAGCTGTTTTTT	NA	NA	TRBV3-1/TRBV3-2	TRBJ2-2
CASSLRDSSSYEQYF	TGTGCCAGCAGCTTAAGGGACAGTTCCTCCTACGAGCAGTACTTC	few	TRBD1	TRBV7-8	TRBJ2-7
CASSQEAGNGANVLTF	TGCGCCAGCAGCCAAGAGGCAGGGAATGGGGCCAACGTCCTGACTTTC	NA	NA	TRBV4-3	TRBJ2-6
CASKPDYSYNSPLHF	TGTGCCAGCAAACCCGACTACTCCTATAATTCACCCCTCCACTTT	NA	NA	TRBV27	TRBJ1-6
CASSQGGGWDTGELFF	TGCGCCAGCAGCCAAGGAGGGGGCTGGGACACCGGGGAGCTGTTTTTT	NA	TRBD1	TRBV4-3	TRBJ2-2
CASSLGLSPSTDTQYF	TGTGCCAGCAGCTTAGGACTTTCTCCTAGCACAGATACGCAGTATTTT	NA	NA	TRBV7-2	TRBJ2-3
CASSQLGRPSYEQYF	TGTGCCAGCAGCCAATTGGGCCGACCTTCCTACGAGCAGTACTTC	NA	NA	TRBV16	TRBJ2-7
CASSQDKGMNSPLHF	TGCGCCAGCAGCCAAGATAAGGGGATGAATTCACCCCTCCACTTT	NA	NA	TRBV4-1	TRBJ1-6
CASSDRGSNTEAFF	TGTGCCAGCAGTGATAGGGGTAGCAACACTGAAGCTTTCTTT	NA	NA	TRBV2	TRBJ1-1
CASSLTGANTEAFF	TGCGCCAGCAGCCTCACAGGGGCCAACACTGAAGCTTTCTTT	NA	TRBD1	TRBV5-1	TRBJ1-1
CASSYSRTAGNTIYF	TGTGCCAGCAGTTACTCGAGGACAGCTGGAAACACCATATATTTT	NA	NA	TRBV6-5	TRBJ1-3
CASSLLAGAGIYNEQFF	TGTGCCAGCAGCTTACTAGCGGGGGCCGGGATCTACAATGAGCAGTTCTTC	NA	TRBD2	TRBV7-3	TRBJ2-1
CASDSSGARWYGYTF	TGTGCCAGCGATTCTTCAGGGGCCCGTTGGTATGGCTACACCTTC	NA	NA	TRBV7-9	TRBJ1-2